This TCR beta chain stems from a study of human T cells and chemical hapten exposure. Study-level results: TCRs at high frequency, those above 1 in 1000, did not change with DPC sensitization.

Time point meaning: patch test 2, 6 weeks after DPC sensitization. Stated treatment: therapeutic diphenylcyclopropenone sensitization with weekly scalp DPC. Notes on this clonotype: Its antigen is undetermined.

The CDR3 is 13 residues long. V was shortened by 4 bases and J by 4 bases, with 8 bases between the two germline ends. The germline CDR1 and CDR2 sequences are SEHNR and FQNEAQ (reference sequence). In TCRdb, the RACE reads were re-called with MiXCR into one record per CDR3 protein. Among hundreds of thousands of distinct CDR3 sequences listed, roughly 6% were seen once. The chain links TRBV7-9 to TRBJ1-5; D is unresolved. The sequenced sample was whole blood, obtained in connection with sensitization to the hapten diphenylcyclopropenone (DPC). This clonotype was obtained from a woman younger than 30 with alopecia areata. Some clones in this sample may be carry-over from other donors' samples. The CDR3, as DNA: TGTGCCAGCAGCTATCTAGAGAATCAGCCCCAGCATTTT. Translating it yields CASSYLENQPQHF. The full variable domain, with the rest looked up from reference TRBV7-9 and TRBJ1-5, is DTGVSQNPRHKITKRGQNVTFRCDPISEHNRLYWYRQTLGQGPEFLTYFQNEAQLEKSRLLSDRFSAERPKGSFSTLEIQRTEQGDSAMYLCASSYLENQPQHFGDGTRLSIL.